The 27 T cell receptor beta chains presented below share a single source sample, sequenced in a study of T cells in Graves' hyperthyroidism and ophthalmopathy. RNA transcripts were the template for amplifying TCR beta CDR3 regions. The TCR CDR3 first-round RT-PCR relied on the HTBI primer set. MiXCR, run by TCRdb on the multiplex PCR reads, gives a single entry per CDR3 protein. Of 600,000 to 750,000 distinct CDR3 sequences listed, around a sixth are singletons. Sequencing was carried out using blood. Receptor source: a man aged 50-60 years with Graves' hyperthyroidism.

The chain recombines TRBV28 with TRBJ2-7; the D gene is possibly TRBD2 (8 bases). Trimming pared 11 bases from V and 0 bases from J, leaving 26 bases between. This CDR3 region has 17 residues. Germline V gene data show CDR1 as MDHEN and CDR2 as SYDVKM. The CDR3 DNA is TGTGCCTGCCAGGGGGTGCGGGGGGCGGGAACCTCCTACGAGCAGTACTTC. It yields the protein CACQGVRGAGTSYEQYF.

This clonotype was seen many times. CDR3: CASSFGGTGSYEQYF. In DNA form, the CDR3 reads TGTGCCAGCAGTTTCGGGGGGACAGGGAGCTACGAGCAGTACTTC. The chain couples TRBV28 to TRBJ2-7; the match to TRBD1 covers 9 bases. Germline V lookup: CDR1 MDHEN, CDR2 SYDVKM. The V gene end was trimmed by 3 bases and the J gene end by 3 bases; junction bases not matched to a gene: 6. The CDR3 totals 15 residues.

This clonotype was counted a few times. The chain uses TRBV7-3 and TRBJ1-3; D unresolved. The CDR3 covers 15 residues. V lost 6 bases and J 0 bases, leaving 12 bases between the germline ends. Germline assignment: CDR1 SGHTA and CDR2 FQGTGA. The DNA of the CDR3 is TGTGCCAGCAGTGAAGGACCGGGCTCTGGAAACACCATATATTTT. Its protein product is CASSEGPGSGNTIYF.

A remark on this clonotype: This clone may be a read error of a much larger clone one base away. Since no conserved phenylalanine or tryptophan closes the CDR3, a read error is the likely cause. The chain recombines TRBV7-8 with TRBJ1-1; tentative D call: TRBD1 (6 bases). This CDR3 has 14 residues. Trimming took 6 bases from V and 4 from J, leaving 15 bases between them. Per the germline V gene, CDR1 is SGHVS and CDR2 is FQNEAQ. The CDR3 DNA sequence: TGTGCCAGCAGGCTCGACAGACAGGCCACTGAAGCTTTCCTT. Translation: CASRLDRQATEAFL.

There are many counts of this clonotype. CDR3 protein: CASQTGGGSAFF. In DNA form, the CDR3 reads TGTGCCAGCCAGACAGGGGGAGGTAGTGCTTTCTTT. The J gene is TRBJ1-1, the V gene TRBV11-2; 9 nucleotides line up with TRBD1. The ends lost 8 bases at V and 11 bases at J; junction bases unmatched: 9. CDR1 is SGHAT, CDR2 FQNNGV, per germline. The CDR3 loop spans 12 amino acids.

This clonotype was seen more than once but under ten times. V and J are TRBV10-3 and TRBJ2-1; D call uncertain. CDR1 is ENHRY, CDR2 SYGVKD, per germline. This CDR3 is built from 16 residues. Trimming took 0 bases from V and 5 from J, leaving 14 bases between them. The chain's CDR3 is CAISESGLSMNNEQFF. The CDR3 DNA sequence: TGTGCCATCAGTGAGTCCGGCCTGTCCATGAACAATGAGCAGTTCTTC.

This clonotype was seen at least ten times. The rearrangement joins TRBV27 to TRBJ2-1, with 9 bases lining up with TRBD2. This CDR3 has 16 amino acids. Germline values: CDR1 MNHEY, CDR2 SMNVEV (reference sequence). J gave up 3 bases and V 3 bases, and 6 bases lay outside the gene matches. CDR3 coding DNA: TGTGCCAGCAGTTTCAGCGGGAGGCCTCTCTACAATGAGCAGTTCTTC. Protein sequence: CASSFSGRPLYNEQFF.

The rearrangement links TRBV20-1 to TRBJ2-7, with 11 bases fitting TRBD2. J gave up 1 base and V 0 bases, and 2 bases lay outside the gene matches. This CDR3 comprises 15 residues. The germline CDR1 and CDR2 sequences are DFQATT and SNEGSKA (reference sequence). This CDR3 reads CSARDLAGGSYEQYF. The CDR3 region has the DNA TGCAGTGCTAGAGATCTAGCGGGAGGATCCTACGAGCAGTACTTC.

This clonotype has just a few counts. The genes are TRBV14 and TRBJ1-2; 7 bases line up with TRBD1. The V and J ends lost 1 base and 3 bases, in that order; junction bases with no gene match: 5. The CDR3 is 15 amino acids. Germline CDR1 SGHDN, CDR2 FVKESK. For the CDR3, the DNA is TGTGCCAGCAGCCAAGGACAGGGAGTATACTATGGCTACACCTTC. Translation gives CASSQGQGVYYGYTF. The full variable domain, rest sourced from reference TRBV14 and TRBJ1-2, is EAGVTQFPSHSVIEKGQTVTLRCDPISGHDNLYWYRRVMGKEIKFLLHFVKESKQDESGMPNNRFLAERTGGTYSTLKVQPAELEDSGVYFCASSQGQGVYYGYTFGSGTRLTVV.

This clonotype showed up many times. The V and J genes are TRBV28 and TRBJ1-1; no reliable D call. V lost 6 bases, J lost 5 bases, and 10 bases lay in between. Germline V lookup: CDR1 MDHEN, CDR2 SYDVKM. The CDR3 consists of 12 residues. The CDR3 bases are TGTGCCAGCAGCCCACCGGGGACTGAAGCTTTCTTT. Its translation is CASSPPGTEAFF. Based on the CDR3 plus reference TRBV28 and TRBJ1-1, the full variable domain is DVKVTQSSRYLVKRTGEKVFLECVQDMDHENMFWYRQDPGLGLRLIYFSYDVKMKEKGDIPEGYSVSREKKERFSLILESASTNQTSMYLCASSPPGTEAFFGQGTRLTVV.

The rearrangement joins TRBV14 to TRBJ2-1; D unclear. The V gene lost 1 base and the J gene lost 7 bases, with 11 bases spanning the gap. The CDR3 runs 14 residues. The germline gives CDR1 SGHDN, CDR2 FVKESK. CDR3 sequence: CASSQVRPQNEQFF. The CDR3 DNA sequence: TGTGCCAGCAGCCAAGTTAGACCCCAAAATGAGCAGTTCTTC.

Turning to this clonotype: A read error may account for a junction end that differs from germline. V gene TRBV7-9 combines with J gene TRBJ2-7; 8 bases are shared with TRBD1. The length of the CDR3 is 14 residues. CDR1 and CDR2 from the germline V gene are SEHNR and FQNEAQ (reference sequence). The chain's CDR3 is CASSLGQAYYEQHF. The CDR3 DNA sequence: TGTGCCAGCAGCTTGGGACAGGCGTACTACGAGCAGCACTTC.

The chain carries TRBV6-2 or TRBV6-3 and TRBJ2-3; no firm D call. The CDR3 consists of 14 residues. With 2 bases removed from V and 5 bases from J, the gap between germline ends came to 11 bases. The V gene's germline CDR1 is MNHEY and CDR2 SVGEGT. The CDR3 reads CASSYLLTVDTQYF. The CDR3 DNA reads TGTGCCAGCAGTTACCTCCTTACTGTAGATACGCAGTATTTT.

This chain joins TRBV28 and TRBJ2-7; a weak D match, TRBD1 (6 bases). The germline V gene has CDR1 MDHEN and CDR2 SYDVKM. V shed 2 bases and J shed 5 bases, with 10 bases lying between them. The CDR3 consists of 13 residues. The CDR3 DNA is TGTGCCAGCAGTTTACAGGGGTTTCACGAGCAGTACTTC. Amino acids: CASSLQGFHEQYF.

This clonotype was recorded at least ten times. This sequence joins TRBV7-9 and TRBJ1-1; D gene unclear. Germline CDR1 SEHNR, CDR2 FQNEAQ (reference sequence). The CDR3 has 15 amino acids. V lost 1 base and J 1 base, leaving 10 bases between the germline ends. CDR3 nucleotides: TGTGCCAGCAGCTTAGAGACCGGAGGGAACACTGAAGCTTTCTTT. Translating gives CASSLETGGNTEAFF.

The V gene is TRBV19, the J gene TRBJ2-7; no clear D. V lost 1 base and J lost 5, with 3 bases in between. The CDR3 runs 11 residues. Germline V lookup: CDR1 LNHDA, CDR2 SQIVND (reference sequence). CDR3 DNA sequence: TGTGCCAGTAGTATAGGAAACGAGCAGTACTTC. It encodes CASSIGNEQYF.

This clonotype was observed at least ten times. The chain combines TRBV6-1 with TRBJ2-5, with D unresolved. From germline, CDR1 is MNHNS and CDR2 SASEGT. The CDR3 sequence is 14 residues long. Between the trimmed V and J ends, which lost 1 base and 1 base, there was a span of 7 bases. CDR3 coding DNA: TGTGCCAGCAGTGAAGGAAGTTCCCAAGAGACCCAGTACTTC. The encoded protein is CASSEGSSQETQYF.

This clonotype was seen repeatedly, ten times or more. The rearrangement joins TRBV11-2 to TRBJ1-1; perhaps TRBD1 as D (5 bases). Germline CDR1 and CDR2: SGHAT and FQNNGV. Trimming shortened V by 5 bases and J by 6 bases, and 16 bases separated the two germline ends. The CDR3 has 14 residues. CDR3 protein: CASSPTPGLPEAFF. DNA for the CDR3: TGTGCCAGCAGCCCAACCCCAGGGCTCCCTGAAGCTTTCTTT.

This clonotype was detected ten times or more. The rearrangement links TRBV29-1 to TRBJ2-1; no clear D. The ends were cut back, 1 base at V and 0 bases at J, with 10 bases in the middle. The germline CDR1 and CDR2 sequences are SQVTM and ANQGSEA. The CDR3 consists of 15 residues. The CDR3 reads CSVEGTLSSYNEQFF. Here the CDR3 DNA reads TGCAGCGTTGAAGGGACGTTGAGCTCCTACAATGAGCAGTTCTTC.

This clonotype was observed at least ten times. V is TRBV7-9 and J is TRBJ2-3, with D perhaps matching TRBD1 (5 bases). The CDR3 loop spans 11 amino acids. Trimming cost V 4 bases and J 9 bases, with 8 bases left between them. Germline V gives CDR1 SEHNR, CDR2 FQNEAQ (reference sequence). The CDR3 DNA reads TGTGCCAGCAGCTCAGGGTGGACGCAGTATTTT. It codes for CASSSGWTQYF.

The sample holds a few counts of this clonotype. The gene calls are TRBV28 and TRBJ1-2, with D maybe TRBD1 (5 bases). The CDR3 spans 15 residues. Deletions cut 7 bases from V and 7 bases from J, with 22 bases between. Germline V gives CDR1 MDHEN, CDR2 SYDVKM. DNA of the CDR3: TGTGCCAGCATCCCTGGGGGGGGATTGAGACGTGGCTACACCTTC. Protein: CASIPGGGLRRGYTF.

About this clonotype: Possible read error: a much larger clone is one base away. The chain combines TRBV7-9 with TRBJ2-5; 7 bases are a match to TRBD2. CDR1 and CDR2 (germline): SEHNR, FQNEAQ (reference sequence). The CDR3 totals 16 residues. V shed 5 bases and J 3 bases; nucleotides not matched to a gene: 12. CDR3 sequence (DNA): TGTGCCAGCAGCCTCAGCGTGCCAGCGGGGAAAGAGACCCAGTACTTC. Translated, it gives CASSLSVPAGKETQYF.

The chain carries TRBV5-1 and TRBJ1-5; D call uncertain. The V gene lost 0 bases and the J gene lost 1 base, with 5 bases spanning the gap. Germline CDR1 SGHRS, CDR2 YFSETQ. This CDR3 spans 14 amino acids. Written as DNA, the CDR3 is TGCGCCAGCAGCTTGGGGGAAAGCAATCAGCCCCAGCATTTT. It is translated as CASSLGESNQPQHF.

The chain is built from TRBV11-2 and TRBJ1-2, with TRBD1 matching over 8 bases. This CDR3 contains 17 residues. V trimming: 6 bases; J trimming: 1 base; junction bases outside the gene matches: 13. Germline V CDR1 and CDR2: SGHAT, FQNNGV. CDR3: CASRAGTGSRFNYGYTF. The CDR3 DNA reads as TGTGCCAGCAGGGCCGGGACAGGCTCGCGATTTAACTATGGCTACACCTTC.

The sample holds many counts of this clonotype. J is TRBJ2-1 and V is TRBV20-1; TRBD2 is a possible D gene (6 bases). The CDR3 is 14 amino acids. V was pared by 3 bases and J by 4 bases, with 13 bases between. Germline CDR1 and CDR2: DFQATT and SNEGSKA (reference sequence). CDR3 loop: CSASGRRSYNEQFF. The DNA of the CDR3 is TGCAGTGCTAGCGGGAGACGTAGTTACAATGAGCAGTTCTTC.

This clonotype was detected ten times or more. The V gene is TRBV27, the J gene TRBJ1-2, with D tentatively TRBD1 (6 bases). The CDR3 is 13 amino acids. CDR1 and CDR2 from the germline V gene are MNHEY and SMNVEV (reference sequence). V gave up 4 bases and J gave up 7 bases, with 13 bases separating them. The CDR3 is CASSWARGVGYTF. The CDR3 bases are TGTGCCAGCAGTTGGGCCAGGGGCGTTGGCTACACCTTC.

This CDR3 reads CASRSGTGGPTQPQHF. CDR3 in DNA: TGTGCCAGTAGAAGCGGGACAGGGGGCCCTACTCAGCCCCAGCATTTT. V is TRBV19 and J is TRBJ1-5, with TRBD1 matching 12 bases. This CDR3 region has 16 residues. Trimming cost V 6 bases and J 6 bases; bases outside gene matches: 9. Per germline, CDR1 LNHDA and CDR2 SQIVND (reference sequence).